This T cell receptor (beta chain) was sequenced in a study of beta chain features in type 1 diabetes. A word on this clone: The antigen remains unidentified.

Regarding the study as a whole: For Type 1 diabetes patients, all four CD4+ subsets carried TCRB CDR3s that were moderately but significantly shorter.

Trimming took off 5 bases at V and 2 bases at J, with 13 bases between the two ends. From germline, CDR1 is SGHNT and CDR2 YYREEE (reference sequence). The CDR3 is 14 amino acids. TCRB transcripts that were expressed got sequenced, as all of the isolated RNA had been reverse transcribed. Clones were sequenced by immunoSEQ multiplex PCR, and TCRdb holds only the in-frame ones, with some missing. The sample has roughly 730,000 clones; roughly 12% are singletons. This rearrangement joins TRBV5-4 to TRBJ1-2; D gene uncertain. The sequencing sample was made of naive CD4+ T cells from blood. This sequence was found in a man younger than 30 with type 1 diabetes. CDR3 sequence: CASSEGIGNYGYTF. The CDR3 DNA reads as TGTGCCAGCAGTGAGGGTATTGGCAACTATGGCTACACCTTC.